This T cell receptor beta chain comes out of a study of blood T cell repertoires in COVID-19. As for the study in general: Material from acute and convalescent COVID-19 was sourced from the United States, Italy and Spain. Sample material is recorded as cDNA or gDNA derived from T cells, B-cell-depleted T cells, or PBMCs.

Original handling: The authors estimated nucleated cell counts from reference gene primer amplification. TCRdb's copy holds only in-frame clones and misses some; the assay was immunoSEQ multiplex PCR. Clonal size and the V and J genes are those of that table, whereas D and trimming came from the DNA. The repertoire holds a few hundred thousand clones, with 75% to 90% as singletons. Germline trimming cut 2 bases from V and 2 bases from J; bases unmatched to any gene: 10. Per the germline V gene, CDR1 is GTSNPN and CDR2 is SVGIG (reference sequence). This CDR3 contains 16 residues. The source material was peripheral blood. This TCR was sampled from a woman aged 60-70 years with acute or convalescent COVID-19. The chain has TRBV30 and TRBJ2-3; 7 nucleotides agree with TRBD1. CDR3: CAWSWDSRGITDTQYF. The CDR3 DNA follows: TGTGCCTGGAGTTGGGACAGTAGGGGAATCACAGATACGCAGTATTTT.